Listed below are T cell receptor beta chains from one sample, sequenced in a study of T cell changes during pregnancy in multiple sclerosis. Here immunoSEQ multiplex PCR was the method, and the copy in TCRdb shows in-frame clones only, minus some. The sample records tens of thousands of clones, roughly 90% being singletons. The sample was peripheral blood, taken in the first trimester of pregnancy. The receptors shown here come from a female donor with multiple sclerosis, enrolled in a pregnancy study. CDR3s include the opening cysteine and the closing phenylalanine or tryptophan. The D gene is left open where the match is weak. Expanded clones are given a class, and other clones once, few, many or no size at all.

j_call	clone_size	d_call	v_call	cdr3_nt	cdr3_aa
TRBJ1-1	NA	NA	TRBV25-1	TGTGCCAGCAGTCTCCCGAACACTGAAGCTTTCTTT	CASSLPNTEAFF
TRBJ2-5	NA	TRBD2	TRBV5-1	TGCGCCAGCAGCCCCGGGACTAGCGGGAGGGTACAAGGGACCCAGTACTTC	CASSPGTSGRVQGTQYF
TRBJ2-1	NA	NA	TRBV28	TGTGCCAGCAGTCTATGGACACAGGCCTACAATGAGCAGTTCTTC	CASSLWTQAYNEQFF
TRBJ1-3	NA	NA	TRBV6-5	TGTGCCAGCAGGGGGCCTGGAAACACCATATATTTT	CASRGPGNTIYF
TRBJ2-3	NA	NA	TRBV7-6	TGTGCCAGCAGCCCCAGCGCTACCGGGATAGATACGCAGTATTTT	CASSPSATGIDTQYF
TRBJ1-2	few	NA	TRBV11-2	TGTGCCAGCAGACGGACAGTTAACTATGGCTACACCTTC	CASRRTVNYGYTF
TRBJ1-2	NA	NA	TRBV28	TGTGCCAACAGTTTAGGGAGGAGCTATGGCTACACCTTC	CANSLGRSYGYTF
TRBJ1-2	NA	NA	TRBV6-4	TGTGCCAGCAGTGAACGGGGAGGCTATGGCTACACCTTC	CASSERGGYGYTF
TRBJ2-1	NA	TRBD2	TRBV27	TGTGCCACCCGGCCCGGGACTAGACGCAATGAGCAGTTCTTC	CATRPGTRRNEQFF
TRBJ2-3	NA	NA	TRBV11-2	TGTGCCAGCAGCGATGACAGCTTAAGCACAGATACGCAGTATTTT	CASSDDSLSTDTQYF